The 25 T cell receptor beta chains given below trace back to one sample, sequenced in a study of T cell repertoires in cytomegalovirus infection. These receptors are not linked to any known antigen. TCRdb called the reads again in MiXCR, with one record for every CDR3 protein. The data contain some 900,000 distinct CDR3 sequences, about 31% of them seen just once; the ten biggest clones take up around 12%. Specimen: cultured CD8+ T cells from PBMCs, collected from culture after CMV antigen stimulation. These receptors all come from a human donor in good health (CMV status not recorded). Some clones in this sample may be carry-over from other donors' samples.

The rearrangement joins TRBV19 to TRBJ2-1; TRBD1 is a possible D gene (7 bases). Germline V gene data show CDR1 as LNHDA and CDR2 as SQIVND (reference sequence). The CDR3 runs to 16 residues. The V end lost 2 bases, the J end lost 2 bases, and 13 bases lay between the germline ends. DNA for the CDR3: TGTGCCAGTAGTATATATCCCAGGGGGGCCTACAATGAGCAGTTCTTC. Translated: CASSIYPRGAYNEQFF.

The CDR3 is CASSLRGRGHDTGELFF. The CDR3, as DNA: TGTGCCAGCAGCTTAAGGGGCAGGGGGCACGACACCGGGGAGCTGTTTTTT. The chain links TRBV7-3 to TRBJ2-2; 8 bases match TRBD1. Germline V lookup: CDR1 SGHTA, CDR2 FQGTGA. With V trimmed by 1 base and J by 3 bases, 7 bases remained unmatched. The CDR3 totals 17 residues.

Written as DNA, the CDR3 is TGCAGCGTTGTGACCGGGACGGCCACCTACGAGCAGTACTTC. Translating it yields CSVVTGTATYEQYF. The rearrangement links TRBV29-1 to TRBJ2-7, with D possibly being TRBD1 or TRBD2 (5 bases each). Germline values: CDR1 SQVTM, CDR2 ANQGSEA. The CDR3 runs 14 residues. V lost 4 bases and J 2 bases, leaving 15 bases between the germline ends.

The V call is TRBV9, the J call TRBJ1-6; weak D call: TRBD1 (6 bases). Germline V gene data show CDR1 as SGDLS and CDR2 as YYNGEE. Trimming cost V 1 base and J 6 bases, with 11 bases left between them. The CDR3 runs 15 residues. The CDR3 nucleotides read TGTGCCAGCAGCGTACTCAGGGGTTCTAATTCACCCCTCCACTTT. Protein product: CASSVLRGSNSPLHF.

In this sample, this clonotype turned up many times. This chain uses TRBV7-9 with TRBJ1-2; D uncertain. This CDR3 has 12 amino acids. The V gene lost 4 bases and the J gene lost 8 bases, with 11 bases spanning the gap. From germline, CDR1 is SEHNR and CDR2 FQNEAQ (reference sequence). CDR3 DNA sequence: TGTGCCAGCAGCTCCCAATTGATGGGCTACACCTTC. Its protein is CASSSQLMGYTF.

The chain has TRBV25-1 and TRBJ1-2, with D possibly being TRBD1 (6 bases). Germline V lookup: CDR1 MGHDK, CDR2 SYGVNS. The CDR3 length is 18 residues. The V end lost 0 bases, the J end lost 4 bases, and 21 bases lay between the germline ends. In nucleotides, the CDR3 is TGTGCCAGCAGTGAATATGATATGAGGGGGGCTTCCTTCTATGGCTACACCTTC. Amino acids: CASSEYDMRGASFYGYTF.

The genes are TRBV10-2 and TRBJ1-6, with D unclear. V was pared by 0 bases and J by 6 bases, with 0 bases between. Germline V lookup: CDR1 WSHSY, CDR2 SAAADI. The CDR3 runs 12 residues. Written as DNA, the CDR3 is TGCGCCAGCAGTGAGTCTAATTCACCCCTCCACTTT. The encoded protein is CASSESNSPLHF.

J is TRBJ1-1 and V is TRBV7-6, with TRBD1 identical over 8 bases. The CDR3 contains 16 residues. The V segment lost 2 bases and the J segment 0 bases; nucleotides outside the gene matches: 5. Per the germline V gene, CDR1 is SGHVS and CDR2 is FNYEAQ. The DNA of the CDR3 is TGTGCCAGCAGCTTACCCAGACAGGGGATGAACACTGAAGCTTTCTTT. Amino acids: CASSLPRQGMNTEAFF.

This clonotype was counted a few times. The genes are TRBV4-3 and TRBJ2-3; possibly TRBD1 or TRBD2 for D (6 bases each). The CDR3 consists of 17 residues. Deletions cut 0 bases from V and 4 bases from J, with 17 bases between. Germline CDR1 is LGHNA and CDR2 is YSLEER. Here the CDR3 DNA reads TGCGCCAGCAGCCAAGAGATACCCCCCGGGGGCCCAGATACGCAGTATTTT. Its protein is CASSQEIPPGGPDTQYF.

The gene calls are TRBV11-2 and TRBJ1-3; TRBD1 is a possible D gene (5 bases). This CDR3 spans 12 amino acids. V lost 11 bases, J lost 4 bases, and 12 bases lay in between. CDR1 and CDR2 (germline): SGHAT, FQNNGV. CDR3 amino acids: CAEQDGGNTIYF. CDR3 nucleotide sequence: TGTGCCGAACAGGACGGAGGAAACACCATATATTTT.

The rearrangement uses TRBV24-1 and TRBJ2-5, with D possibly being TRBD2 (5 bases). The V end was cut by 3 bases, the J end by 2 bases, with 6 bases between. The germline gives CDR1 KGHDR, CDR2 SFDVKD. The CDR3 consists of 13 residues. The CDR3: CATSDPGQETQYF. Written as DNA, the CDR3 is TGTGCCACCAGTGATCCGGGACAAGAGACCCAGTACTTC.

This clonotype was seen a few times. A read error is possible here, since a much larger clone lies one base away. The chain couples TRBV7-9 to TRBJ1-5; 7 nucleotides align to TRBD1. V lost 3 bases to trimming and J lost 4 bases; unmatched junction nucleotides: 3. Germline CDR1 SEHNR, CDR2 FQNEAQ (reference sequence). The CDR3 runs to 14 residues. The DNA of the CDR3 is TGTGCCAGCAGCTTCGGACAGGCAAATCAGCCCCAGCATTTT. Translating it yields CASSFGQANQPQHF. The full variable domain, rest sourced from reference TRBV7-9 and TRBJ1-5, is DTGVSQNPRHKITKRGQNVTFRCDPISEHNRLYWYRQTLGQGPEFLTYFQNEAQLEKSRLLSDRFSAERPKGSFSTLEIQRTEQGDSAMYLCASSFGQANQPQHFGDGTRLSIL.

The chain uses TRBV12-3 or TRBV12-4 and TRBJ1-2; D uncertain. Trimming shortened V by 3 bases and J by 6 bases, and 11 bases separated the two germline ends. The CDR3 has 13 amino acids. This CDR3 reads CASSLSRVDGYTF. DNA for the CDR3: TGTGCCAGCAGTTTGAGCCGGGTCGATGGCTACACCTTC.

The V gene is TRBV7-9, the J gene TRBJ1-6, with 7 bases matching TRBD1. The CDR3 contains 13 residues. Germline-derived CDR1 and CDR2 are SEHNR and FQNEAQ (reference sequence). With V trimmed by 10 bases and J by 16 bases, 16 bases remained unmatched. CDR3 in DNA: TGTGCCACTATTGACAGGGAGTCAATTACTCTCCACTTT. It is translated as CATIDRESITLHF.

V gene TRBV19 combines with J gene TRBJ2-1; a possible D gene is TRBD2 (6 bases). This CDR3 has 14 residues. V lost 6 bases and J 3 bases, leaving 12 bases between the germline ends. Germline V lookup: CDR1 LNHDA, CDR2 SQIVND (reference sequence). The CDR3 DNA sequence: TGTGCCAGTAGCCGGGACTGGGACTACAATGAGCAGTTCTTC. Its protein product is CASSRDWDYNEQFF.

In this sample, this clonotype turned up a few times. J is TRBJ1-2 and V is TRBV4-1; D is unclear. The CDR3 spans 13 residues. The ends were cut back, 1 base at V and 2 bases at J, with 5 bases in the middle. Germline lookup yields CDR1 MGHRA and CDR2 YSYEKL. In DNA form, the CDR3 reads TGCGCCAGCAGCCAAGCGATCAACTATGGCTACACCTTC. Protein product: CASSQAINYGYTF.

This chain joins TRBV4-2 and TRBJ1-1; D not certain. CDR1 is LGHNA and CDR2 is YNFKEQ in the germline V gene. Trimming took 0 bases from V and 4 from J, leaving 12 bases between them. The CDR3 contains 15 residues. Here the CDR3 reads CASSQDSRPATEAFF. CDR3 in DNA: TGTGCCAGCAGCCAAGATTCCCGACCGGCCACTGAAGCTTTCTTT.

The chain combines TRBV12-3 or TRBV12-4 with TRBJ2-5; 8 bases agree with TRBD2. Trimming at V came to 3 bases and at J to 5 bases, leaving 11 bases not matched to a gene. The CDR3 is 16 amino acids. The CDR3 here is CASSFWTSRDGETQYF. The CDR3 DNA reads TGTGCCAGCAGTTTCTGGACTAGCCGAGATGGGGAGACCCAGTACTTC.

The genes are TRBV24-1 and TRBJ2-1, with a possible D match to TRBD1 (6 bases). The CDR3 sequence is 14 residues long. Germline loops: CDR1 KGHDR, CDR2 SFDVKD. V lost 4 bases and J lost 9, with 15 bases in between. Written as DNA, the CDR3 is TGTGCCACCAGTGACCGACAGGTCTGGGGTGAGCAGTTCTTC. Encoded protein: CATSDRQVWGEQFF.

V gene TRBV4-2 combines with J gene TRBJ2-1, with D possibly being TRBD2 (7 bases). From germline, CDR1 is LGHNA and CDR2 YNFKEQ. The germline V and J ends were trimmed by 1 base and 1 base, with 14 bases remaining between them. The CDR3 covers 17 residues. CDR3 coding DNA: TGTGCCAGCAGCCAAGTTGGCGGGGGCGGATCCTACAATGAGCAGTTCTTC. This encodes CASSQVGGGGSYNEQFF.

The CDR3 region is CASSQDPLASGGADEQFF. The CDR3 nucleotides read TGCGCCAGCAGCCAAGACCCTTTGGCTAGCGGGGGGGCCGATGAGCAGTTCTTC. The chain carries TRBV4-1 and TRBJ2-1, with 12 bases aligning to TRBD2. V lost 0 bases, J lost 8 bases, and 11 bases stayed unmatched. The germline gives CDR1 MGHRA, CDR2 YSYEKL. This CDR3 region has 18 residues.

Regarding this clonotype: A read error may produce the germline difference seen at one junction end. The chain joins TRBV20-1 to TRBJ2-3; 7 bases map to TRBD2. The CDR3 covers 13 residues. CDR1 and CDR2 from the germline V gene are DFQATT and SNEGSKA (reference sequence). DNA for the CDR3: TGCAGTGCTCGGGGGACTAACACATATACGCAGTATTTT. It specifies CSARGTNTYTQYF.

The V and J genes are TRBV7-9 and TRBJ1-1, with a possible D match to TRBD1 (6 bases). Trimming took off 11 bases at V and 1 base at J, with 14 bases between the two ends. The CDR3 covers 13 residues. Per germline, CDR1 SEHNR and CDR2 FQNEAQ (reference sequence). The CDR3 protein is CALGADANTEAFF. The CDR3 nucleotides read TGTGCCCTGGGGGCAGACGCGAACACTGAAGCTTTCTTT.

On this clonotype: This may come from a read error, since a much larger clone is one base off. This rearrangement joins TRBV15 to TRBJ1-2, with a tentative D call TRBD1 (5 bases). The CDR3 loop spans 16 amino acids. CDR1 LNHNV and CDR2 YYDKDF come from the germline V gene (reference sequence). The CDR3 is CVTSRDLPGWVYGYTF. As DNA, the CDR3 is TGTGTCACCAGCAGAGATCTGCCAGGGTGGGTCTATGGCTACACCTTC.

Ten or more counts support this clonotype. This sequence joins TRBV7-9 and TRBJ2-3, with 9 bases matching TRBD1. V was pared by 0 bases and J by 5 bases, with 9 bases of the junction left unmatched. Germline loops: CDR1 SEHNR, CDR2 FQNEAQ (reference sequence). This CDR3 has 17 amino acids. In DNA, the CDR3 is TGTGCCAGCAGCTTAGCTGGAGAACAGGGGGCAGTAGATACGCAGTATTTT. It encodes CASSLAGEQGAVDTQYF.